The 27 T cell receptor beta chains given below trace back to one sample, sequenced in a study of control samples from healthy donors and cancer patients (dated by TCRdb to 2020 to 2022). Libraries were constructed by the immunoSEQ multiplex PCR assay. TCRdb's version of the immuneACCESS table is confined to in-frame rearrangements and falls short of the full clone set. An unresolved V gene accounts for under half of the shortfall where checked; the remainder is of unknown origin. The sample includes under 150,000 clones, with more than 85% observed a single time. The ten biggest clones cover about 2.8% of the sample. The specimen sequenced was blood. The source is a man between 25 and 39 years old in good health.

The chain uses TRBV3-1 (or the pseudogene TRBV3-2) and TRBJ1-1, with a possible D match to TRBD1 (6 bases). The CDR3 has 13 amino acids. Germline V gives CDR1 LGHDT, CDR2 YNNKEL (reference sequence). Trimming shortened V by 1 base and J by 4 bases, and 7 bases separated the two germline ends. This chain's CDR3 is CASSQARGTEAFF. CDR3 DNA sequence: TGTGCCAGCAGCCAAGCCAGGGGCACTGAAGCTTTCTTT.

This chain connects TRBV5-6 to TRBJ2-1, with 12 bases aligning to TRBD2. Germline CDR1 SGHDT, CDR2 YYEEEE. Germline trimming cut 4 bases from V and 7 bases from J; bases unmatched to any gene: 6. This CDR3 contains 15 residues. CDR3 nucleotides: TGTGCCAGCAGCCTCGGACTAGCGGGGCTTAATGAGCAGTTCTTC. Translation: CASSLGLAGLNEQFF.

The chain recombines TRBV5-5 with TRBJ2-3, with 8 bases lining up with TRBD1. The germline gives CDR1 SGHKS, CDR2 YYEKEE (reference sequence). Trimming cost V 5 bases and J 0 bases; bases outside gene matches: 11. The CDR3 loop spans 17 amino acids. CDR3 in DNA: TGTGCCAGCAGTTTTTCAATGGGACAGGCTAGCACAGATACGCAGTATTTT. Protein product: CASSFSMGQASTDTQYF.

The chain has TRBV30 and TRBJ2-1; D call uncertain. Trimming left V 2 bases short and J 5 bases short, with 7 bases between. The CDR3 is 12 amino acids. Germline CDR1 is GTSNPN and CDR2 is SVGIG (reference sequence). This chain's CDR3 is CAWSRHNNEQFF. The CDR3 region has the DNA TGTGCCTGGAGTCGGCACAACAATGAGCAGTTCTTC.

The chain uses TRBV24-1 and TRBJ1-1; D ambiguous. The V gene lost 2 bases and the J gene lost 0 bases, with 9 bases spanning the gap. Germline CDR1 KGHDR, CDR2 SFDVKD. The CDR3 spans 15 residues. The CDR3 sequence is CATSDSFSMNTEAFF. The CDR3 region has the DNA TGTGCCACCAGTGATTCCTTCAGTATGAACACTGAAGCTTTCTTT.

This chain links TRBV18 with TRBJ2-2; a possible D gene is TRBD1 (5 bases). Germline CDR1 reads KGHSH; CDR2 reads LQKENI. V lost 3 bases and J lost 7, with 15 bases in between. The CDR3 is 15 amino acids. CDR3 DNA sequence: TGTGCCAGCTCACCCCCCAGGGAAGTAAACGGGGAGCTGTTTTTT. Its protein product is CASSPPREVNGELFF.

The rearrangement links TRBV9 to TRBJ1-1; possible D gene TRBD1, 6 bases. Trimming took off 4 bases at V and 5 bases at J, with 18 bases between the two ends. The CDR3 contains 15 residues. In germline, CDR1 is SGDLS, CDR2 YYNGEE. The DNA for the CDR3 is TGTGCCAGCAGCCCCTCTGGGGGGCGCGGTACTGAAGCTTTCTTT. Its translation is CASSPSGGRGTEAFF.

The chain joins TRBV12-3 or TRBV12-4 to TRBJ2-5; D call uncertain. Deletions cut 5 bases from V and 5 bases from J, with 6 bases between. The CDR3 runs to 11 residues. CDR3 DNA sequence: TGTGCCAGCAGTCCTCGGGAGACCCAGTACTTC. It encodes CASSPRETQYF.

The chain joins TRBV7-2 to TRBJ2-3; 11 bases agree with TRBD2. Germline CDR1 reads SGHTA; CDR2 reads FQGNSA. J gave up 4 bases and V 6 bases, and 3 bases lay outside the gene matches. The CDR3 runs 14 residues. The CDR3 coding sequence is TGTGCCAGCAGATATAGCGGGGGGGCAGATACGCAGTATTTT. Amino acids: CASRYSGGADTQYF.

The chain combines TRBV7-8 with TRBJ2-3, with 10 bases fitting TRBD2. V lost 5 bases and J lost 2; bases outside the gene matches: 7. The CDR3 length is 16 residues. The V gene's germline CDR1 is SGHVS and CDR2 FQNEAQ. The CDR3 nucleotides are TGTGCCAGCAGCCCCCGGACTAGCGGTCCCACAGATACGCAGTATTTT. This sequence encodes CASSPRTSGPTDTQYF.

The gene calls are TRBV5-1 and TRBJ1-6, with 10 bases fitting TRBD1. This CDR3 spans 18 amino acids. Unmatched junction bases numbered 17, after V lost 0 bases and J lost 14 bases. The V gene's germline CDR1 is SGHRS and CDR2 YFSETQ. The CDR3 region is CASSLGAWGQGRLRALHF. The CDR3 nucleotides are TGCGCCAGCAGCTTGGGGGCATGGGGACAGGGGCGTCTGAGGGCCCTCCACTTT.

V is TRBV2 and J is TRBJ2-7; D may be TRBD1 (5 bases). Germline assignment: CDR1 SNHLY and CDR2 FYNNEI. The ends were cut back, 3 bases at V and 0 bases at J, with 9 bases in the middle. The CDR3 loop spans 14 amino acids. The CDR3 region has the DNA TGTGCCAGCAGTGACCGGCAGGGCTCCTACGAGCAGTACTTC. Its translation: CASSDRQGSYEQYF.

V usage is TRBV30 and J usage is TRBJ2-3; TRBD2 aligns across 15 bases. V shed 3 bases, J shed 6 bases, and the junction held 4 bases outside the gene matches. The CDR3 spans 15 residues. The germline gives CDR1 GTSNPN, CDR2 SVGIG (reference sequence). The CDR3 region has the DNA TGTGCCTGGAGCGGACTAGCGGGGGGGTTGGATACGCAGTATTTT. Protein product: CAWSGLAGGLDTQYF.

CDR3 region: CASSSGVEEKLFF. CDR3 DNA: TGTGCCAGCAGCTCCGGGGTGGAAGAAAAACTGTTTTTT. The V call is TRBV5-6, the J call TRBJ1-4; D remains ambiguous. Trimming removed 3 bases from V and 8 bases from J, with 11 bases in between. Germline CDR1 reads SGHDT; CDR2 reads YYEEEE. The CDR3 length is 13 residues. Complete variable domain (other parts from reference TRBV5-6 and TRBJ1-4): DAGVTQSPTHLIKTRGQQVTLRCSPKSGHDTVSWYQQALGQGPQFIFQYYEEEERQRGNFPDRFSGHQFPNYSSELNVNALLLGDSALYLCASSSGVEEKLFFGSGTQLSVL.

The V and J genes are TRBV3-1 (or the pseudogene TRBV3-2) and TRBJ1-2; 8 bases fit TRBD1. With V trimmed by 2 bases and J by 6 bases, 5 bases remained unmatched. Germline V gene sequence: CDR1 LGHDT, CDR2 YNNKEL (reference sequence). This CDR3 is built from 14 residues. CDR3 in DNA: TGTGCCAGCAGCCAAATGGCAGGGGGCAATGGCTACACCTTC. It yields the protein CASSQMAGGNGYTF.

V gene TRBV7-3 combines with J gene TRBJ2-6; no reliable D call. This CDR3 has 15 amino acids. CDR1 and CDR2 (germline): SGHTA, FQGTGA. Trimming cost V 5 bases and J 0 bases, with 8 bases left between them. DNA of the CDR3: TGTGCCAGCAGCCCAGGAACCTCTGGGGCCAACGTCCTGACTTTC. Translated, it gives CASSPGTSGANVLTF.

The chain recombines TRBV12-3 or TRBV12-4 with TRBJ1-1, with D perhaps matching TRBD1 (5 bases). The V end was cut by 3 bases, the J end by 7 bases, with 12 bases between. The CDR3 extends over 13 amino acids. In DNA form, the CDR3 reads TGTGCCAGCAGTTTCGGTAGACAGTTTGAAGCTTTCTTT. This translates into CASSFGRQFEAFF.

V and J are TRBV6-5 and TRBJ1-2; D remains unclear. The CDR3 covers 14 residues. CDR1 and CDR2 from the germline V gene are MNHEY and SVGAGI. V shed 11 bases and J shed 0 bases, with 16 bases lying between them. CDR3 amino acids: CAGFHAGTNYGYTF. DNA of the CDR3: TGTGCCGGATTCCATGCTGGAACTAACTATGGCTACACCTTC.

This chain uses TRBV5-1 with TRBJ1-3; 7 bases map to TRBD1. CDR3 size: 16 residues. The V gene end was trimmed by 7 bases and the J gene end by 0 bases; junction bases not matched to a gene: 10. The germline V gene has CDR1 SGHRS and CDR2 YFSETQ. CDR3 bases: TGCGCCAGCTCCTATGGGGCAGGGGGCTCTGGAAACACCATATATTTT. Its translation is CASSYGAGGSGNTIYF.

With respect to this clone: A read error may produce the germline difference seen at one junction end. This rearrangement joins TRBV27 to TRBJ1-4; D is perhaps TRBD1 (5 bases). There are 13 residues in the CDR3. CDR1 is MNHEY and CDR2 is SMNVEV in the germline V gene (reference sequence). CDR3 DNA: TGTGCCAGCAGTTTTGGGGGAAATGAAAAACTGCTTTTT. It codes for CASSFGGNEKLLF.

This clone was picked up one time. The chain is built from TRBV19 and TRBJ1-5; D is possibly TRBD1 (6 bases). The CDR3 loop spans 15 amino acids. Trimming shortened V by 3 bases and J by 3 bases, and 12 bases separated the two germline ends. Germline values: CDR1 LNHDA, CDR2 SQIVND (reference sequence). CDR3: CASSMGGHNNQPQHF. The CDR3 DNA reads as TGTGCCAGTAGTATGGGGGGCCACAACAATCAGCCCCAGCATTTT.

This clone appeared a single time. The rearrangement uses TRBV12-5 and TRBJ1-2, with D possibly matching TRBD1 (5 bases). Trimming pared 2 bases from V and 8 bases from J, leaving 15 bases between. CDR1 is LGHNT, CDR2 FRNRAP, per germline. The CDR3 is 14 residues long. This CDR3 reads CASGLWGLHEGYTF. CDR3 nucleotide sequence: TGTGCTAGTGGTTTGTGGGGCCTACACGAAGGCTACACCTTC.

V is TRBV5-1 and J is TRBJ2-5; perhaps TRBD1 as D (5 bases). The CDR3 totals 14 residues. Trimming shortened V by 0 bases and J by 2 bases, and 8 bases separated the two germline ends. Germline assignment: CDR1 SGHRS and CDR2 YFSETQ. The CDR3 sequence is CASSLGQLQETQYF. The CDR3 DNA reads TGCGCCAGCAGCTTGGGACAGTTACAAGAGACCCAGTACTTC.

The sample holds one count of this clone. This sequence joins TRBV12-3 or TRBV12-4 and TRBJ1-2; D is undetermined. Trimming pared 2 bases from V and 3 bases from J, leaving 4 bases between. There are 12 residues in the CDR3. The CDR3 DNA sequence: TGTGCCAGCAGTTTATCGGACTATGGCTACACCTTC. This translates into CASSLSDYGYTF.

The genes are TRBV19 and TRBJ2-7, with a weak D call TRBD1 (6 bases). The germline V gene encodes CDR1 LNHDA and CDR2 SQIVND (reference sequence). The CDR3 runs 12 residues. V lost 6 bases and J 3 bases, leaving 9 bases between the germline ends. As DNA, the CDR3 is TGTGCCAGTAGCCTACAGGGCTACGAGCAGTACTTC. It encodes CASSLQGYEQYF.

V usage is TRBV30 and J usage is TRBJ1-3; unclear D gene. Between the trimmed V and J ends, which lost 1 base and 4 bases, there was a span of 20 bases. Germline values: CDR1 GTSNPN, CDR2 SVGIG (reference sequence). This CDR3 is built from 17 residues. The CDR3 region has the DNA TGTGCCTGGAGTGGGTCCTCTAAGGGCTCCCGGGGAAACACCATATATTTT. Translated, it gives CAWSGSSKGSRGNTIYF. Full variable domain (remainder filled in from reference TRBV30 and TRBJ1-3): SQTIHQWPATLVQPVGSPLSLECTVEGTSNPNLYWYRQAAGRGLQLLFYSVGIGQISSEVPQNLSASRPQDRQFILSSKKLLLSDSGFYLCAWSGSSKGSRGNTIYFGEGSWLTVV.

The V gene is TRBV4-1, the J gene TRBJ2-4; D is perhaps TRBD1 (7 bases). The CDR3 covers 18 residues. V lost 0 bases, J lost 1 base, and 16 bases lay in between. Germline V gene data show CDR1 as MGHRA and CDR2 as YSYEKL. The CDR3 is CASSQDRWAGGAKNIQYF. The DNA for the CDR3 is TGCGCCAGCAGCCAAGATAGATGGGCAGGGGGGGCCAAAAACATTCAGTACTTC.